The 24 T cell receptor beta chains below come from one sample, sequenced in a study of Ad26.COV2.S vaccination and SARS-CoV-2 variants. The repertoire was sequenced with immunoSEQ multiplex PCR; TCRdb's copy has only in-frame clones and lacks some. The repertoire holds around 250,000 clones, with around 88% as singletons. Treatment specified: roughly 20 received Ad26.COV2.S at low or high dose, single or two shots; 5 received placebo; per-sample allocation not given. Day 63 following the first vaccine or placebo injection was when the samples were taken. The sample was peripheral blood, taken in a trial of Ad26.COV2.S vaccine versus placebo. Receptors were obtained from a person aged 18 to 59 who received the Ad26.COV2.S COVID-19 vaccine or a placebo.

This clone was observed once. The gene calls are TRBV7-2 and TRBJ2-3, with TRBD2 matching over 8 bases. The CDR3 has 14 amino acids. Germline V CDR1 and CDR2: SGHTA, FQGNSA. V was pared by 6 bases and J by 4 bases, with 6 bases of the junction left unmatched. The CDR3 bases are TGTGCCAGCAGGCGGACTAGCATCCCAGATACGCAGTATTTT. Its protein product is CASRRTSIPDTQYF. Filled out from reference TRBV7-2 and TRBJ2-3, the complete variable domain reads GAGVSQSPSNKVTEKGKDVELRCDPISGHTALYWYRQSLGQGLEFLIYFQGNSAPDKSGLPSDRFSAERTGGSVSTLTIQRTQQEDSAVYLCASRRTSIPDTQYFGPGTRLTVL.

The sample holds a few counts of this clone. The rearrangement links TRBV18 to TRBJ2-3; TRBD2 might be the D (6 bases). V was cut by 6 bases and J by 6 bases, with 10 bases left in between. Germline V gene lookup returns CDR1 KGHSH and CDR2 LQKENI. The CDR3 runs to 12 residues. In DNA form, the CDR3 reads TGTGCCAGCTCCGCTGGGGGGGATACGCAGTATTTT. This translates into CASSAGGDTQYF.

The chain employs TRBV27 and TRBJ2-1, with 7 nucleotides matching TRBD2. CDR1 is MNHEY and CDR2 is SMNVEV in the germline V gene (reference sequence). The V segment lost 2 bases and the J segment 1 base; nucleotides outside the gene matches: 8. The CDR3 is 17 residues long. The CDR3 DNA sequence: TGTGCCAGCAGTTTAGGAGGACTAGTTTCTTCCTACAATGAGCAGTTCTTC. Translating it yields CASSLGGLVSSYNEQFF.

The chain couples TRBV18 to TRBJ2-3; TRBD1 is a possible D gene (6 bases). Trimming removed 6 bases from V and 4 bases from J, with 17 bases in between. The CDR3 is 15 residues long. From germline, CDR1 is KGHSH and CDR2 LQKENI. CDR3 region: CASSRAAGVPDTQYF. CDR3 nucleotide sequence: TGTGCCAGCTCCAGGGCCGCAGGGGTCCCAGATACGCAGTATTTT.

The genes are TRBV7-9 and TRBJ2-6, with 12 bases lining up with TRBD1. Germline assignment: CDR1 SEHNR and CDR2 FQNEAQ (reference sequence). The CDR3 covers 16 residues. V dropped 11 bases and J dropped 2; count of bases not matched to a gene: 7. The CDR3 coding sequence is TGTGCCTCTCCGGGACAGGGGGCGGCTGGGGCCAACGTCCTGACTTTC. This encodes CASPGQGAAGANVLTF. The complete variable domain, with remaining parts taken from reference TRBV7-9 and TRBJ2-6, reads DTGVSQNPRHKITKRGQNVTFRCDPISEHNRLYWYRQTLGQGPEFLTYFQNEAQLEKSRLLSDRFSAERPKGSFSTLEIQRTEQGDSAMYLCASPGQGAAGANVLTFGAGSRLTVL.

CDR3 loop: CASSPLRGGQTQYF. The CDR3, as DNA: TGTGCCAGCAGCCCCCTGAGGGGGGGACAGACCCAGTACTTC. V is TRBV7-9 and J is TRBJ2-5; D may be TRBD2 (7 bases). The CDR3 length is 14 residues. V was cut by 5 bases and J by 6 bases, with 16 bases left in between. Per germline, CDR1 SEHNR and CDR2 FQNEAQ (reference sequence).

The V call is TRBV11-2, the J call TRBJ1-2, with D possibly being TRBD1 (5 bases). CDR3 length: 13 residues. Germline V gene sequence: CDR1 SGHAT, CDR2 FQNNGV. Trimming took 5 bases from V and 5 from J, leaving 12 bases between them. CDR3 loop: CASSRTRDYGYTF. The CDR3 DNA follows: TGTGCCAGCAGCCGGACAAGAGATTATGGCTACACCTTC.

The J gene is TRBJ1-5, the V gene TRBV10-2; D gene ambiguous. The V gene's germline CDR1 is WSHSY and CDR2 SAAADI. V dropped 0 bases and J dropped 4 bases, with 7 bases sitting between them. This CDR3 has 14 amino acids. In nucleotides, the CDR3 is TGCGCCAGCAGTGAGTCGGGGAGGAATCAGCCCCAGCATTTT. This sequence encodes CASSESGRNQPQHF.

The chain couples TRBV7-8 to TRBJ2-2; TRBD1 might be the D (6 bases). Trimming took off 0 bases at V and 3 bases at J, with 11 bases between the two ends. Per the germline V gene, CDR1 is SGHVS and CDR2 is FQNEAQ. This CDR3 spans 16 amino acids. The CDR3 sequence: CASSLASQGHTGELFF. For the CDR3, the DNA is TGTGCCAGCAGCTTAGCGTCGCAGGGGCACACCGGGGAGCTGTTTTTT.

The rearrangement uses TRBV6-6 and TRBJ1-4; the D gene is possibly TRBD1 (6 bases). V was clipped by 6 bases and J by 11 bases, with 22 bases between them. This CDR3 comprises 15 residues. The V gene's germline CDR1 is MNHNY and CDR2 SVGAGI (reference sequence). CDR3: CASRKLFTGLRKLFF. The CDR3 nucleotides are TGTGCCAGCAGGAAACTTTTTACAGGGCTGAGGAAACTGTTTTTT.

Only a few counts were recorded for this clone. V and J are TRBV7-2 and TRBJ1-6; D is unresolved. The germline V gene has CDR1 SGHTA and CDR2 FQGNSA. V was cut by 0 bases and J by 5 bases, with 5 bases left in between. The CDR3 totals 14 residues. This CDR3 reads CASSLAGNNSPLHF. The CDR3 DNA reads TGTGCCAGCAGCTTAGCAGGGAATAATTCACCCCTCCACTTT. Based on the CDR3 plus reference TRBV7-2 and TRBJ1-6, the full variable domain is GAGVSQSPSNKVTEKGKDVELRCDPISGHTALYWYRQSLGQGLEFLIYFQGNSAPDKSGLPSDRFSAERTGGSVSTLTIQRTQQEDSAVYLCASSLAGNNSPLHFGNGTRLTVT.

V and J are TRBV5-1 and TRBJ1-2; D is unclear. V dropped 0 bases and J dropped 6 bases, with 6 bases sitting between them. Germline values: CDR1 SGHRS, CDR2 YFSETQ. The CDR3 loop spans 12 amino acids. DNA for the CDR3: TGCGCCAGCAGCTTGGGGAGGGATGGCTACACCTTC. It encodes CASSLGRDGYTF.

The chain employs TRBV7-9 and TRBJ2-7; 9 positions agree with TRBD2. Per germline, CDR1 SEHNR and CDR2 FQNEAQ (reference sequence). V lost 1 base, J lost 6 bases, and 4 bases stayed unmatched. This CDR3 has 14 amino acids. The chain's CDR3 is CASSLVAGAPEQYV. The CDR3 region has the DNA TGTGCCAGCAGCTTAGTAGCGGGAGCCCCCGAGCAGTACGTC.

This clone was counted once. The V call is TRBV30, the J call TRBJ2-5, with D possibly matching TRBD2 (6 bases). In germline, CDR1 is GTSNPN, CDR2 SVGIG (reference sequence). With 7 bases removed from V and 5 bases from J, the gap between germline ends came to 14 bases. CDR3 length: 12 residues. CDR3 nucleotides: TGTGCCTCCCCGGGACTTGGGGAGACCCAGTACTTC. Amino acid sequence: CASPGLGETQYF.

The chain links TRBV6-1 to TRBJ1-4; D perhaps matches TRBD1 (6 bases). The CDR3 is made up of 16 amino acids. Trimming shortened V by 4 bases and J by 0 bases, and 12 bases separated the two germline ends. From germline, CDR1 is MNHNS and CDR2 SASEGT. The CDR3 region has the DNA TGTGCCAGCAGTGTGAGTCACAGGGCAACTAATGAAAAACTGTTTTTT. Protein sequence: CASSVSHRATNEKLFF.

The rearrangement joins TRBV29-1 to TRBJ2-2, with 9 bases matching TRBD1. V lost 6 bases and J lost 1; bases outside the gene matches: 3. The CDR3 is made up of 14 amino acids. Per germline, CDR1 SQVTM and CDR2 ANQGSEA. The DNA of the CDR3 is TGCAGCGTCGGGACAGGGAAGAACACCGGGGAGCTGTTTTTT. Translating it yields CSVGTGKNTGELFF.

This rearrangement joins TRBV6-6 to TRBJ1-5, with TRBD1 matching over 7 bases. After removal of 5 bases from V and 5 bases from J, the junction contained 3 bases not matched to a gene. CDR1 is MNHNY, CDR2 SVGAGI, per germline (reference sequence). The CDR3 contains 13 residues. CDR3 sequence reads: CASSKTGDQPQHF. The CDR3 nucleotides read TGTGCCAGCAGTAAAACAGGGGATCAGCCCCAGCATTTT.

V and J are TRBV3-1 (or the pseudogene TRBV3-2) and TRBJ1-5; the D is unclear. The CDR3 extends over 13 amino acids. Trimming stripped 4 bases from V and 7 bases from J, with 11 bases between. Germline loops: CDR1 LGHDT, CDR2 YNNKEL (reference sequence). The CDR3 loop is CASSPPGGQPQHF. The CDR3 coding sequence is TGTGCCAGCAGCCCCCCAGGCGGGCAGCCCCAGCATTTT.

The chain uses TRBV13 and TRBJ2-1, with a tentative D call TRBD2 (5 bases). V shed 2 bases and J shed 4 bases, with 18 bases lying between them. Germline-derived CDR1 and CDR2 are PRHDT and FYEKMQ (reference sequence). The CDR3 is 17 amino acids. The CDR3 region has the DNA TGTGCCAGCAGCTTAAAACCGACTATCGATCTGTACAATGAGCAGTTCTTC. As protein: CASSLKPTIDLYNEQFF.

This clone was detected once. J is TRBJ1-5 and V is TRBV24-1; the D is unclear. The V end was cut by 9 bases, the J end by 3 bases, with 11 bases between. The germline gives CDR1 KGHDR, CDR2 SFDVKD. The CDR3 length is 13 residues. The CDR3 loop is CATPPGDNQPQHF. The CDR3 coding sequence is TGTGCCACCCCTCCGGGTGACAATCAGCCCCAGCATTTT.

This clone was recorded at least ten times. The chain is built from TRBV18 and TRBJ1-1, with D unresolved. Germline V gene lookup returns CDR1 KGHSH and CDR2 LQKENI. Trimming removed 4 bases from V and 3 bases from J, with 9 bases in between. The CDR3 length is 13 residues. The CDR3 DNA follows: TGTGCCAGCTCACTCAGCTGGGACACTGAAGCTTTCTTT. It encodes CASSLSWDTEAFF.

This clone was observed a single time. As DNA, the CDR3 is TGTGCCAGCTCACGAAGAACAGGTGGAGAGGCTTTCTTT. It yields the protein CASSRRTGGEAFF. V usage is TRBV18 and J usage is TRBJ1-1; D perhaps matches TRBD1 (5 bases). The CDR3 consists of 13 residues. Trimming took 4 bases from V and 11 from J, leaving 17 bases between them. Germline V CDR1 and CDR2: KGHSH, LQKENI.

The chain is built from TRBV6-2 or TRBV6-3 and TRBJ2-5, with 10 nucleotides matching TRBD2. The CDR3 extends over 16 amino acids. Germline trimming cut 2 bases from V and 2 bases from J; bases unmatched to any gene: 5. The germline V gene has CDR1 MNHEY and CDR2 SVGEGT. CDR3 sequence: CASSYGVAGGQETQYF. DNA for the CDR3: TGTGCCAGCAGTTACGGGGTAGCGGGGGGACAAGAGACCCAGTACTTC.

Only one count was recorded for this clone. The chain has TRBV18 and TRBJ2-5; D not certain. This CDR3 region has 11 residues. Germline loops: CDR1 KGHSH, CDR2 LQKENI. Trimming removed 2 bases from V and 5 bases from J, with 3 bases in between. CDR3 sequence reads: CASSPTETQYF. CDR3 coding DNA: TGTGCCAGCTCACCAACGGAGACCCAGTACTTC.